One sample yielded the 11 T cell receptor beta chains listed below, sequenced in a study of beta chain features in type 1 diabetes. Since all of the isolated RNA was reverse transcribed, expressed TCRB transcripts were what got sequenced. Sequencing used immunoSEQ multiplex PCR; TCRdb keeps in-frame clones, though not all of them. The sample yields 500,000 to 700,000 clones, 15% to 17% seen once. Sequences were obtained from naive CD4+ T cells from blood. The receptors come from a man between 18 and 29 years old in good health.

This clone has a handful of counts. J is TRBJ2-3 and V is TRBV6-5; D tentatively reads TRBD1 or TRBD2 (5 bases each). Per germline, CDR1 MNHEY and CDR2 SVGAGI. The CDR3 length is 14 residues. The V end lost 6 bases, the J end lost 4 bases, and 14 bases lay between the germline ends. The DNA for the CDR3 is TGTGCCAGCAGGCCAAGGGGAGCGGCAGATACGCAGTATTTT. The encoded protein is CASRPRGAADTQYF.

The CDR3 DNA sequence: TGTGCCGGTGGACAGGGAACGCATCAAGAGACCCAGTACTTC. This codes for CAGGQGTHQETQYF. This chain connects TRBV2 to TRBJ2-5; 8 bases are shared with TRBD1. The length of the CDR3 is 14 residues. Germline V lookup: CDR1 SNHLY, CDR2 FYNNEI. V shed 11 bases, J shed 2 bases, and the junction held 10 bases outside the gene matches.

The chain recombines TRBV5-1 with TRBJ2-1, with TRBD2 matching 9 bases. Germline CDR1 SGHRS, CDR2 YFSETQ. The CDR3 is made up of 15 amino acids. V lost 0 bases and J lost 9; bases outside the gene matches: 7. CDR3 in amino acids: CASSLGLAEGGEQFF. CDR3 coding DNA: TGCGCCAGCAGCTTGGGACTAGCGGAGGGAGGTGAGCAGTTCTTC.

This clone was counted between two and nine times. The rearrangement links TRBV9 to TRBJ1-2, with a possible D match to TRBD1 (6 bases). The V gene lost 4 bases and the J gene lost 2 bases, with 15 bases spanning the gap. The CDR3 is 15 residues long. Looked up from germline, CDR1 is SGDLS and CDR2 is YYNGEE. CDR3 coding DNA: TGTGCCAGCAGCTCCCGGCTGGGACACAACTATGGCTACACCTTC. Its protein product is CASSSRLGHNYGYTF.

V and J are TRBV7-6 and TRBJ2-3; no clear D gene. V lost 1 base and J 2 bases, leaving 25 bases between the germline ends. Germline V lookup: CDR1 SGHVS, CDR2 FNYEAQ. The CDR3 contains 20 residues. The chain's CDR3 is CASSLGSWRPVEMDTDTQYF. In DNA form, the CDR3 reads TGTGCCAGCAGCTTAGGGTCCTGGCGGCCAGTAGAGATGGACACAGATACGCAGTATTTT.

CDR3 residues: CASGVGTDTQYF. The CDR3 nucleotides read TGTGCCAGCGGGGTGGGCACAGATACGCAGTATTTT. The chain is built from TRBV5-4 and TRBJ2-3; D not certain. Germline values: CDR1 SGHNT, CDR2 YYREEE (reference sequence). This CDR3 contains 12 residues. Trimming left V 7 bases short and J 1 base short, with 7 bases between.

This clone has more than one count but fewer than ten. The V call is TRBV5-1, the J call TRBJ2-2, with D perhaps matching TRBD1 (6 bases). V was trimmed by 0 bases and J by 0 bases, leaving 9 bases between them. There are 16 residues in the CDR3. Germline V gives CDR1 SGHRS, CDR2 YFSETQ. CDR3 in amino acids: CASSLAGTSNTGELFF. CDR3 sequence (DNA): TGCGCCAGCAGCTTGGCGGGGACATCGAACACCGGGGAGCTGTTTTTT. Together with reference TRBV5-1 and TRBJ2-2, the CDR3 gives the full variable domain: KAGVTQTPRYLIKTRGQQVTLSCSPISGHRSVSWYQQTPGQGLQFLFEYFSETQRNKGNFPGRFSGRQFSNSRSEMNVSTLELGDSALYLCASSLAGTSNTGELFFGEGSRLTVL.

The chain links TRBV9 to TRBJ2-3, with a tentative D call TRBD2 (5 bases). Germline loops: CDR1 SGDLS, CDR2 YYNGEE. The CDR3 has 18 amino acids. Trimming removed 4 bases at V and 0 bases at J, with 21 bases between. The CDR3 sequence: CASSPRGLWGDSTDTQYF. The CDR3 DNA reads as TGTGCCAGCAGCCCCCGGGGTTTGTGGGGAGATAGCACAGATACGCAGTATTTT.

This clone was seen a handful of times. CDR3 sequence reads: CAWSVSGTGYGYTF. CDR3 bases: TGTGCCTGGAGTGTATCCGGGACAGGGTATGGCTACACCTTC. The chain links TRBV30 to TRBJ1-2, with 9 bases fitting TRBD1. V lost 0 bases and J lost 5; bases outside the gene matches: 4. The CDR3 loop spans 14 amino acids. CDR1 GTSNPN and CDR2 SVGIG come from the germline V gene (reference sequence).

This clone was seen once. J is TRBJ2-4 and V is TRBV10-3; no definite D call. Trimming pared 11 bases from V and 0 bases from J, leaving 17 bases between. Germline V gene data show CDR1 as ENHRY and CDR2 as SYGVKD. The CDR3 length is 15 residues. The CDR3 coding sequence is TGTGCCTCCCGTCAGAATGATCTAGCCAAAAACATTCAGTACTTC. Translated: CASRQNDLAKNIQYF.

The chain joins TRBV18 to TRBJ2-4; 8 positions agree with TRBD1. Germline-derived CDR1 and CDR2 are KGHSH and LQKENI. The J segment lost 5 bases and the V segment lost 0 bases, leaving 12 bases of the junction unmatched. The CDR3 has 18 amino acids. CDR3 nucleotides: TGTGCCAGCTCACCACCGAATAGCAGGGGGCGTTCAGAAAACATTCAGTACTTC. Amino acid sequence: CASSPPNSRGRSENIQYF.